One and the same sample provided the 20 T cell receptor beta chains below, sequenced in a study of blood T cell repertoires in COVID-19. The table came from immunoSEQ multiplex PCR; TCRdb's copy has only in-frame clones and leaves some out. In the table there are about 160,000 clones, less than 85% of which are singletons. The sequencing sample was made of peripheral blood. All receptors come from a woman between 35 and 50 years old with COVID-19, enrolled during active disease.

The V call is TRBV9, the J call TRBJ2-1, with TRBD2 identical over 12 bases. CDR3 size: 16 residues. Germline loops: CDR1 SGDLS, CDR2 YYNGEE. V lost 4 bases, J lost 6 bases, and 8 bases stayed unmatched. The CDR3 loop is CASSSLAGGPGNEQFF. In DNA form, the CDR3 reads TGTGCCAGCAGCTCCCTAGCGGGAGGGCCGGGCAATGAGCAGTTCTTC. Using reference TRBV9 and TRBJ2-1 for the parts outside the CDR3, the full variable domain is DSGVTQTPKHLITATGQRVTLRCSPRSGDLSVYWYQQSLDQGLQFLIQYYNGEERAKGNILERFSAQQFPDLHSELNLSSLELGDSALYFCASSSLAGGPGNEQFFGPGTRLTVL.

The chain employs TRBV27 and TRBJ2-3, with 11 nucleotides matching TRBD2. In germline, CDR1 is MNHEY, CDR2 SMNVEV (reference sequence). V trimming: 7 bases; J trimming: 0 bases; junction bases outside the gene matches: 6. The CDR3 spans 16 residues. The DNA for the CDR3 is TGTGCCAGCACCGTAGCGGGAGGGCCCAGCACAGATACGCAGTATTTT. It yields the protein CASTVAGGPSTDTQYF.

The CDR3, as DNA: TGTGCCAGCAGTCCGACAGGGCAGAACACTGAAGCTTTCTTT. Its protein is CASSPTGQNTEAFF. The chain links TRBV7-9 to TRBJ1-1; TRBD1 aligns across 7 bases. The CDR3 extends over 14 amino acids. V shed 6 bases and J 1 base; nucleotides not matched to a gene: 5. From germline, CDR1 is SEHNR and CDR2 FQNEAQ (reference sequence).

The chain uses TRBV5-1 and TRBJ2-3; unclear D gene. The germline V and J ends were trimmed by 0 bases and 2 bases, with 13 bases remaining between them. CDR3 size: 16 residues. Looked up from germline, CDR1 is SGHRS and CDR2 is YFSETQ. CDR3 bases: TGCGCCAGCAGCTTGGCCGGTGTGGCGGACACAGATACGCAGTATTTT. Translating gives CASSLAGVADTDTQYF.

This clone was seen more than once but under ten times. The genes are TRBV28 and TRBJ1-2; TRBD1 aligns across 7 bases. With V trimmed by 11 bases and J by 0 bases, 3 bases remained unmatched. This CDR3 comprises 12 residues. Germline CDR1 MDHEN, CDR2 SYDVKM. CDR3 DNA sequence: TGTGCCGCACAGGGGTCTAACTATGGCTACACCTTC. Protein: CAAQGSNYGYTF.

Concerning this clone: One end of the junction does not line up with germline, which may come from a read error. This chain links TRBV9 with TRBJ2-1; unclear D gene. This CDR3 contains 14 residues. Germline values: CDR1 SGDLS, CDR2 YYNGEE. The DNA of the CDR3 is TGTGCCAGCAGCGGACTCGGCTCCCACAATGAGCAGTTCTTC. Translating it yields CASSGLGSHNEQFF. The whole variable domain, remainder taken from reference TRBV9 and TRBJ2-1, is DSGVTQTPKHLITATGQRVTLRCSPRSGDLSVYWYQQSLDQGLQFLIQYYNGEERAKGNILERFSAQQFPDLHSELNLSSLELGDSALYFCASSGLGSHNEQFFGPGTRLTVL.

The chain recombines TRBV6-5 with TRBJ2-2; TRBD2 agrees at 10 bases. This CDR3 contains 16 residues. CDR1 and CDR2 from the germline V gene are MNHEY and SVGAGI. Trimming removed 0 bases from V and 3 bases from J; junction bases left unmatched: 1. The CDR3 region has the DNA TGTGCCAGCAGTTACTCTCTAGCGGGAGACACCGGGGAGCTGTTTTTT. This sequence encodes CASSYSLAGDTGELFF.

CDR3 DNA: TGTGCCAGCAGACCTAGGTTCTACAATGAGCAGTTCTTC. As protein: CASRPRFYNEQFF. V usage is TRBV12-3 or TRBV12-4 and J usage is TRBJ2-1, with D uncertain. The CDR3 consists of 13 residues. The V end lost 6 bases, the J end lost 3 bases, and 9 bases lay between the germline ends.

This chain's CDR3 is CASSPRWTVLNEQFF. The CDR3 DNA reads TGTGCCAGCAGTCCTAGATGGACAGTTTTGAATGAGCAGTTCTTC. V and J are TRBV6-5 and TRBJ2-1, with a weak D call TRBD1 (6 bases). The CDR3 runs to 15 residues. CDR1 is MNHEY and CDR2 is SVGAGI in the germline V gene. V lost 5 bases, J lost 7 bases, and 18 bases lay in between.

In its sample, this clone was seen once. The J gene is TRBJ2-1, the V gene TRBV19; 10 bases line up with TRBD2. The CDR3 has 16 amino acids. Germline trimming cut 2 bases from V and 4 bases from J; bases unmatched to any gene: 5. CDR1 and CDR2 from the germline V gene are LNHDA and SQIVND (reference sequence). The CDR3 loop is CASSITGLAAYNEQFF. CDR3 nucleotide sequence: TGTGCCAGTAGTATAACCGGACTAGCGGCGTACAATGAGCAGTTCTTC. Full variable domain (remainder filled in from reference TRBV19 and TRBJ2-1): DGGITQSPKYLFRKEGQNVTLSCEQNLNHDAMYWYRQDPGQGLRLIYYSQIVNDFQKGDIAEGYSVSREKKESFPLTVTSAQKNPTAFYLCASSITGLAAYNEQFFGPGTRLTVL.

CDR3 sequence: CASSARGQSNTEAFF. DNA for the CDR3: TGTGCCAGCAGTGCAAGGGGACAGTCGAACACTGAAGCTTTCTTT. The chain carries TRBV2 and TRBJ1-1; 7 bases are shared with TRBD1. After removal of 4 bases from V and 1 base from J, the junction contained 6 bases not matched to a gene. Germline loops: CDR1 SNHLY, CDR2 FYNNEI. This CDR3 spans 15 amino acids.

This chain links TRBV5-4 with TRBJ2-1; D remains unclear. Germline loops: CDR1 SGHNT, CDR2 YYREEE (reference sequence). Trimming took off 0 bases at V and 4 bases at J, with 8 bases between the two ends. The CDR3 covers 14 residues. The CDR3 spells CASSLASEYNEQFF. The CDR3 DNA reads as TGTGCCAGCAGCTTGGCGTCTGAGTACAATGAGCAGTTCTTC.

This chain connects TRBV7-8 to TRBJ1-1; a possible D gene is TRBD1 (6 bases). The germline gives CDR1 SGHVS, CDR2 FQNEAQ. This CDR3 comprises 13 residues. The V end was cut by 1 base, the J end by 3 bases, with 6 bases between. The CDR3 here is CASSLDRDTEAFF. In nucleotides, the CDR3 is TGTGCCAGCAGCTTAGACAGGGACACTGAAGCTTTCTTT.

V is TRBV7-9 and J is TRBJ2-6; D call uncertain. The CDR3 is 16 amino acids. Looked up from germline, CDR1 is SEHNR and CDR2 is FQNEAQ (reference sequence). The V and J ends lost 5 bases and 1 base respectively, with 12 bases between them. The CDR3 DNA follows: TGTGCCAGCAGCCCAACCGGTCTGTCTGGGGCCAACGTCCTGACTTTC. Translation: CASSPTGLSGANVLTF.

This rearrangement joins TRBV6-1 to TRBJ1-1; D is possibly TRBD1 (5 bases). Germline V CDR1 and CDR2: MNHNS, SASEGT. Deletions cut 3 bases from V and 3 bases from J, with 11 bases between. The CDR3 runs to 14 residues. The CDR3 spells CASSEPGRDTEAFF. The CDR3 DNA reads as TGTGCCAGCAGTGAGCCTGGCAGGGACACTGAAGCTTTCTTT.

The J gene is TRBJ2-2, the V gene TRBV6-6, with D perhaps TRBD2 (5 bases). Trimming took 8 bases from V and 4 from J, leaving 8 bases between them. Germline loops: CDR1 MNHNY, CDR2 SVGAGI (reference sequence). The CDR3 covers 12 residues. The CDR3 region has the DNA TGTGCCAGCCTAGCCGCCACCGGGGAGCTGTTTTTT. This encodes CASLAATGELFF.

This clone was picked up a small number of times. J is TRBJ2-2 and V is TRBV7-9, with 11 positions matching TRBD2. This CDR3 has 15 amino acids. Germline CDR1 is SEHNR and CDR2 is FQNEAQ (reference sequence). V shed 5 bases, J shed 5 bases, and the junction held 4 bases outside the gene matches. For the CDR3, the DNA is TGTGCCAGCAGCCCCGGGACTAGCGGAACCGGGGAGCTGTTTTTT. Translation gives CASSPGTSGTGELFF.

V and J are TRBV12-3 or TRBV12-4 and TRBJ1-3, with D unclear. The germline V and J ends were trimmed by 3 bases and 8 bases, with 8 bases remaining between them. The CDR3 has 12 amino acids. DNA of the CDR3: TGTGCCAGCAGTTTTGAGGGATACACCATATATTTT. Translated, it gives CASSFEGYTIYF.

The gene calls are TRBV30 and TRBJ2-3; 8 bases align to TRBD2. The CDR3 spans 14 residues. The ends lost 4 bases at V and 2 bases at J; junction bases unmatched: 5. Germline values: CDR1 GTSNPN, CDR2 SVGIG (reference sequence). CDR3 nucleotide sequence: TGTGCCTGGAAACTAGCGGAATACACAGATACGCAGTATTTT. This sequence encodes CAWKLAEYTDTQYF.

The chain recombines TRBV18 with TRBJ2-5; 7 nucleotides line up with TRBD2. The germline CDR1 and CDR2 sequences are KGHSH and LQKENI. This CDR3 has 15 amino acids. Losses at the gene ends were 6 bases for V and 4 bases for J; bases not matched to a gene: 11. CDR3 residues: CASSRDAGVGETQYF. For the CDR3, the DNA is TGTGCCAGCTCCCGAGACGCGGGAGTGGGAGAGACCCAGTACTTC.